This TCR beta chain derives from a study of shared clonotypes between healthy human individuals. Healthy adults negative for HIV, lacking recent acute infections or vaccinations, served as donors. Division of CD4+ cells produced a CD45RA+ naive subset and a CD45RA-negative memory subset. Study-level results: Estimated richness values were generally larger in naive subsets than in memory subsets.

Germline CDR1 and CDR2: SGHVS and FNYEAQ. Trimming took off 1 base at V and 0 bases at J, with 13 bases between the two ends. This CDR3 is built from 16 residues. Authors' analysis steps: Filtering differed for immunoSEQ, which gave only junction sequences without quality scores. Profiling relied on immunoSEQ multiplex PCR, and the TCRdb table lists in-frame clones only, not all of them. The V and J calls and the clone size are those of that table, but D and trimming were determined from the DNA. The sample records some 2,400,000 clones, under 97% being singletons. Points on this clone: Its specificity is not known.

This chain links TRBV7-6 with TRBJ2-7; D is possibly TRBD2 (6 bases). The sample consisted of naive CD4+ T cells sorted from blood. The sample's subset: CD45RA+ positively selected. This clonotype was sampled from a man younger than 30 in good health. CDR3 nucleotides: TGTGCCAGCAGCTTAGAGGGCGGGGCAACCTCCTACGAGCAGTACTTC. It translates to CASSLEGGATSYEQYF. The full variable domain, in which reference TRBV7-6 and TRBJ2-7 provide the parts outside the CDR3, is GAGVSQSPRYKVTKRGQDVALRCDPISGHVSLYWYRQALGQGPEFLTYFNYEAQQDKSGLPNDRFSAERPEGSISTLTIQRTEQRDSAMYRCASSLEGGATSYEQYFGPGTRLTVT.